Given below is one TCR beta chain in context. As yet, its antigen is unknown. Roughly five patients had their CD4+ cells sorted into CD25+CD127- cells. The data were taken from a study of CD8+ T cells in alopecia areata. J lost 6 bases, V lost 7 bases, and 9 bases had no gene match. The CDR3 length is 15 residues. Germline CDR1 MNHNS, CDR2 SASEGT. RNA was isolated and reverse transcribed to cDNA, the sequencing template. Some clones are missing from TCRdb's copy, which holds only in-frame ones; the method was immunoSEQ multiplex PCR. Of some 20,000 clones in the sample, roughly two thirds were seen once. Study results and caveats: Lesional tissue from the scalp (especially in alopecia totalis/universalis) showed higher clonality than normal scalp.

This sequence was found in a human donor with alopecia areata. This chain joins TRBV6-1 and TRBJ2-3, with 11 nucleotides matching TRBD2. Sequencing was performed on CD4+ Tregs sorted from blood. The CDR3: CASMEGASGRDTQYF. In nucleotides, the CDR3 is TGTGCCAGCATGGAGGGGGCTAGCGGGAGGGATACGCAGTATTTT.